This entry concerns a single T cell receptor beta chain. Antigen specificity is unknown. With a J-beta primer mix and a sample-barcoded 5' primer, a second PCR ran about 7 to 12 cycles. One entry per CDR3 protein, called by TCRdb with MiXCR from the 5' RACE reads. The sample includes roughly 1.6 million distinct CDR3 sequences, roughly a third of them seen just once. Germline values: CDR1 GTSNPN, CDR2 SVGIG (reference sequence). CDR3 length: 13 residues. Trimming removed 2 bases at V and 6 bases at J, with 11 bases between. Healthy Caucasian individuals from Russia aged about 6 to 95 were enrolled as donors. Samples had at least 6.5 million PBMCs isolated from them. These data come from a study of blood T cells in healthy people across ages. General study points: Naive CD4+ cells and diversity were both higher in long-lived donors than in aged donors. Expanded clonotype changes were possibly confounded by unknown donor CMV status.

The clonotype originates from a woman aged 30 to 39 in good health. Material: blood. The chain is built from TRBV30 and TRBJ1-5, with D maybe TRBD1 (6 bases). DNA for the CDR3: TGTGCCTGGAGTCCAGGGGTTGCTCAGCCCCAGCATTTT. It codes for CAWSPGVAQPQHF.